Below are 9 T cell receptor beta chains sequenced from a single sample in a study of T-cell memory formation after mild COVID-19. Each CDR3 protein gets one entry after TCRdb re-called the 5' RACE reads with MiXCR. The table has 500,000 to 600,000 distinct CDR3 sequences, roughly 18% seen once. The sample taken for sequencing was PBMCs or a T cell subset sorted from them (not recorded which). Receptors were obtained from an adult woman who had mild COVID-19 (a few samples of this study predate the infection). Cell type and time point are not known.

This clonotype was observed a handful of times. The chain is built from TRBV14 and TRBJ2-1, with TRBD1 as a possible D gene (6 bases). This CDR3 has 18 residues. The V and J ends lost 2 bases and 0 bases respectively, with 17 bases between them. CDR1 is SGHDN, CDR2 FVKESK, per germline. CDR3 sequence: CASSQLTDRQGSYNEQFF. In DNA, the CDR3 is TGTGCCAGCAGCCAACTTACAGACAGGCAGGGCTCCTACAATGAGCAGTTCTTC.

In nucleotides, the CDR3 is TGCAGCGTTGAAGGTCAGGGCGGGGGCAATGAGCAGTTCTTC. As protein: CSVEGQGGGNEQFF. The chain employs TRBV29-1 and TRBJ2-1, with 7 bases that match TRBD2. Germline V gives CDR1 SQVTM, CDR2 ANQGSEA. The CDR3 runs to 14 residues. The V and J ends lost 1 base and 6 bases, in that order; junction bases with no gene match: 6.

The chain uses TRBV6-4 and TRBJ2-1; D gene unclear. V lost 0 bases, J lost 2 bases, and 20 bases lay in between. The CDR3 contains 19 residues. CDR1 and CDR2 from the germline V gene are MRHNA and SNTAGT. CDR3 protein: CASSDSTSGGIRAYNEQFF. For the CDR3, the DNA is TGTGCCAGCAGTGACTCGACTTCTGGCGGAATTAGGGCCTACAATGAGCAGTTCTTC.

In the case of this clonotype: The junction departs from the called germline gene at one end, perhaps through a read error. The chain combines TRBV15 with TRBJ2-1; D might be TRBD2 (6 bases). The CDR3 consists of 15 residues. Germline loops: CDR1 LNHNV, CDR2 YYDKDF (reference sequence). The CDR3 DNA reads TGTGCCACCAGCAGAGCTAGCGAGGGATCCAGTGAGCAGTCCTTC. Encoded protein: CATSRASEGSSEQSF.

The CDR3 nucleotides read TGTGCCAGCGGGCAGATTAGCGGGGCGGGGCAGACCCAGTACTTC. Its protein is CASGQISGAGQTQYF. The chain combines TRBV7-2 with TRBJ2-5, with 8 bases lining up with TRBD2. Germline assignment: CDR1 SGHTA and CDR2 FQGNSA. The CDR3 is 15 amino acids. Losses at the gene ends were 8 bases for V and 6 bases for J; bases not matched to a gene: 14.

This sequence joins TRBV6-5 and TRBJ1-2; D may be TRBD1 (6 bases). Germline-derived CDR1 and CDR2 are MNHEY and SVGAGI. V was pared by 7 bases and J by 6 bases, with 15 bases between. The CDR3 sequence is 13 residues long. The CDR3 DNA is TGTGCCAGCACCTGGGGGGGGGCGGATGGCTACACCTTC. This gives the protein CASTWGGADGYTF.

The J gene is TRBJ2-1, the V gene TRBV7-2, with 7 bases identical to TRBD2. CDR3 length equals 14 residues. Germline V gene data show CDR1 as SGHTA and CDR2 as FQGNSA. V gave up 4 bases and J gave up 9 bases; unmatched junction bases: 9. In nucleotides, the CDR3 is TGTGCCAGCAGCTATTTTAGCGGGCCCTCTGAGCAGTTCTTC. This codes for CASSYFSGPSEQFF. Full variable domain (missing parts from reference TRBV7-2 and TRBJ2-1): GAGVSQSPSNKVTEKGKDVELRCDPISGHTALYWYRQSLGQGLEFLIYFQGNSAPDKSGLPSDRFSAERTGGSVSTLTIQRTQQEDSAVYLCASSYFSGPSEQFFGPGTRLTVL.

The chain is built from TRBV19 and TRBJ1-4; no reliable D call. The V end lost 5 bases, the J end lost 15 bases, and 16 bases lay between the germline ends. The CDR3 extends over 12 amino acids. From germline, CDR1 is LNHDA and CDR2 SQIVND (reference sequence). The CDR3 nucleotides read TGTGCCAGTAGTCCCCGTGGCAGGAGGGTGTTTTTT. Amino acid sequence: CASSPRGRRVFF.

The V call is TRBV20-1, the J call TRBJ1-3; D might be TRBD1 (5 bases). The CDR3 covers 12 residues. V was shortened by 6 bases and J by 2 bases, with 8 bases between the two germline ends. In germline, CDR1 is DFQATT, CDR2 SNEGSKA (reference sequence). CDR3 loop: CSAGTAGNTIYF. CDR3 sequence (DNA): TGCAGTGCCGGGACGGCTGGAAACACCATATATTTT.